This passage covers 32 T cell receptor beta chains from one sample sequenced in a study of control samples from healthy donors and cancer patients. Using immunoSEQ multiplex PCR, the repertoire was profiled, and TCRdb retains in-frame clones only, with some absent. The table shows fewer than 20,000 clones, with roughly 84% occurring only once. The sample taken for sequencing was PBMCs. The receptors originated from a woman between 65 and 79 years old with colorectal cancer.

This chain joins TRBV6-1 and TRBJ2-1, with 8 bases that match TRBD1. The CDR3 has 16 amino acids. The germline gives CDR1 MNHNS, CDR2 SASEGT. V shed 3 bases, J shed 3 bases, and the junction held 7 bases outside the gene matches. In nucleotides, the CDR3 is TGTGCCAGCAGTGATTCCGGCAGGGGGCTCTACAATGAGCAGTTCTTC. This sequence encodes CASSDSGRGLYNEQFF.

CDR3 loop: CATKTNRGGTTGELFF. Written as DNA, the CDR3 is TGTGCCACCAAGACTAACAGGGGGGGAACTACCGGGGAGCTGTTTTTT. This chain joins TRBV15 and TRBJ2-2; weak D call: TRBD1 (8 bases). The CDR3 totals 16 residues. The germline CDR1 and CDR2 sequences are LNHNV and YYDKDF (reference sequence). V lost 7 bases to trimming and J lost 5 bases, with 20 bases between them. Supplemented by reference TRBV15 and TRBJ2-2, the full variable domain reads DAMVIQNPRYQVTQFGKPVTLSCSQTLNHNVMYWYQQKSSQAPKLLFHYYDKDFNNEADTPDNFQSRRPNTSFCFLDIRSPGLGDTAMYLCATKTNRGGTTGELFFGEGSRLTVL.

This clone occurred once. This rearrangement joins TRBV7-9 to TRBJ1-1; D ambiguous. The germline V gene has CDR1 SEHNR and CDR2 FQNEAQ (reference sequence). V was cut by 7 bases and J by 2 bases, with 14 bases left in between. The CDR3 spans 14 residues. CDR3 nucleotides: TGTGCCAGCATCCCCCCTCAGACAAACACTGAAGCTTTCTTT. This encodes CASIPPQTNTEAFF.

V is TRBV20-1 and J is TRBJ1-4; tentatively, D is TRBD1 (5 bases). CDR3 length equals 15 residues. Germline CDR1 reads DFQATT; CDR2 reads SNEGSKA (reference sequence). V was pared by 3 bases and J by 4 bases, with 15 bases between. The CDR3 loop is CSASARQSRNEKLFF. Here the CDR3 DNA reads TGCAGTGCTAGTGCCAGACAGAGTCGTAATGAAAAACTGTTTTTT.

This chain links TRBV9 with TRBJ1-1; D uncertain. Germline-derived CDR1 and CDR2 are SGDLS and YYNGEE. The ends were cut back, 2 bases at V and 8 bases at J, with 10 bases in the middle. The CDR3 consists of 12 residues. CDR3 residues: CASSVRTGEAFF. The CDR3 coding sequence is TGTGCCAGCAGCGTCCGGACGGGAGAAGCTTTCTTT.

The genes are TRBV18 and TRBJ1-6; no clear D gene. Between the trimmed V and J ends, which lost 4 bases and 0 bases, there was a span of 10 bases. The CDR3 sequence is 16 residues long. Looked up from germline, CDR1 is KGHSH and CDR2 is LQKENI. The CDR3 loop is CASSLAPGSYNSPLHF. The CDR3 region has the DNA TGTGCCAGCTCACTTGCTCCAGGCTCCTATAATTCACCCCTCCACTTT.

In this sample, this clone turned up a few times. CDR3 coding DNA: TGTGCCAGCAGCCTGTACGGTTACTCTGGAAACACCATATATTTT. It translates to CASSLYGYSGNTIYF. The V and J genes are TRBV14 and TRBJ1-3; D is unresolved. Trimming removed 4 bases from V and 0 bases from J, with 10 bases in between. The germline V gene has CDR1 SGHDN and CDR2 FVKESK. CDR3 length: 15 residues.

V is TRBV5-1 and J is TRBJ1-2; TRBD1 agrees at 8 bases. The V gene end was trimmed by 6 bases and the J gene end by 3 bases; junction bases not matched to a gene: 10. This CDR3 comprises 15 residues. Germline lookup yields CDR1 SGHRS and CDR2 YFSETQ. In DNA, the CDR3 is TGCGCCAGCACCAAGTACAGGGGGAAGGACTATGGCTACACCTTC. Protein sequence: CASTKYRGKDYGYTF.

CDR3 coding DNA: TGCGCCAGCAGCCGCGGGACGAGTAAAAAGGGTACGCAGTATTTT. It yields the protein CASSRGTSKKGTQYF. V and J are TRBV4-3 and TRBJ2-3, with D possibly matching TRBD2 (6 bases). CDR3 length equals 15 residues. The V gene lost 4 bases and the J gene lost 8 bases, with 19 bases spanning the gap. Germline-derived CDR1 and CDR2 are LGHNA and YSLEER.

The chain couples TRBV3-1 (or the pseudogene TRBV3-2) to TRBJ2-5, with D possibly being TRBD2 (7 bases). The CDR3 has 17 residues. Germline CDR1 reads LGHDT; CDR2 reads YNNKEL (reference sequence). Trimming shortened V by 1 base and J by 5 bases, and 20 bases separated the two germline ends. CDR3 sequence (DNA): TGTGCCAGCAGCCAAGGCCAGGGAGGGGGGCCTTCGGAGACCCAGTACTTC. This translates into CASSQGQGGGPSETQYF.

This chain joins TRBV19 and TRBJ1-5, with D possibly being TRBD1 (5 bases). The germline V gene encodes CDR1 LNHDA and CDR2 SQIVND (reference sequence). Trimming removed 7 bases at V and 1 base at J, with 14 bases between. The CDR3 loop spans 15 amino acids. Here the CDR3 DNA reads TGTGCCAGTACCCTGGGGGGTCGAAGCAATCAGCCCCAGCATTTT. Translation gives CASTLGGRSNQPQHF. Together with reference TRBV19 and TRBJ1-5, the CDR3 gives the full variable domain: DGGITQSPKYLFRKEGQNVTLSCEQNLNHDAMYWYRQDPGQGLRLIYYSQIVNDFQKGDIAEGYSVSREKKESFPLTVTSAQKNPTAFYLCASTLGGRSNQPQHFGDGTRLSIL.

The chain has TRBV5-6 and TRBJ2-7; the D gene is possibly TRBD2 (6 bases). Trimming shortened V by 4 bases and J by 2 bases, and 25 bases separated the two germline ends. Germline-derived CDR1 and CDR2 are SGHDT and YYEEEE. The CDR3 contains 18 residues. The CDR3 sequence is CASSPPLHKTGEPYEQYF. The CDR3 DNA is TGTGCCAGCAGCCCCCCCCTCCACAAGACGGGGGAACCCTACGAGCAGTACTTC.

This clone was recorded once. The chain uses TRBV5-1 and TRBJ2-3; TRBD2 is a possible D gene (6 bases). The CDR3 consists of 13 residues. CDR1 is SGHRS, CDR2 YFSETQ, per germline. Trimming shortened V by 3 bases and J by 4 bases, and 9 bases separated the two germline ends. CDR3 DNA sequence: TGCGCCAGCAGCTCCGGGGGATCAGATACGCAGTATTTT. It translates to CASSSGGSDTQYF.

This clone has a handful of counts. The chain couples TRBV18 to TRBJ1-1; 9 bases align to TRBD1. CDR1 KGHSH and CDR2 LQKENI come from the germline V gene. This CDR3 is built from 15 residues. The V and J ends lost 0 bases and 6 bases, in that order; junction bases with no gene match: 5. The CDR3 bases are TGTGCCAGCTCACCACCGACAGGGGGAACGGCTGAAGCTTTCTTT. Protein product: CASSPPTGGTAEAFF.

This chain's CDR3 is CASTPGGGRDTGELFF. The CDR3 DNA sequence: TGTGCCAGTACCCCGGGCGGCGGGAGGGATACCGGGGAGCTGTTTTTT. The chain is built from TRBV19 and TRBJ2-2; 9 positions agree with TRBD2. V shed 7 bases, J shed 5 bases, and the junction held 11 bases outside the gene matches. CDR3 length: 16 amino acids. Germline V gene sequence: CDR1 LNHDA, CDR2 SQIVND (reference sequence).

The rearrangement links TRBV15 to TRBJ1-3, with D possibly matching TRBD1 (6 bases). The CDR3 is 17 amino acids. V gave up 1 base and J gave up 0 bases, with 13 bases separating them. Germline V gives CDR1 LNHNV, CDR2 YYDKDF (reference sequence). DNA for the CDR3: TGTGCCACCAGCAGAGTGGGGGGGGGCTACTCTGGAAACACCATATATTTT. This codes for CATSRVGGGYSGNTIYF.

The CDR3 protein is CASSQDQNRGYTF. The CDR3, as DNA: TGCGCCAGCAGCCAAGACCAGAATCGTGGCTACACCTTC. The chain has TRBV4-3 and TRBJ1-2; D ambiguous. CDR1 LGHNA and CDR2 YSLEER come from the germline V gene. The CDR3 length is 13 residues. Trimming left V 0 bases short and J 7 bases short, with 9 bases between.

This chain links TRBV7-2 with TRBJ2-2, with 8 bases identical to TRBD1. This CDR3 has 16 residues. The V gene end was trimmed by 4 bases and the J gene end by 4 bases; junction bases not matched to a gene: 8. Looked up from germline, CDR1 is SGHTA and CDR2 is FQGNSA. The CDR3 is CASSSSQGVGTGELFF. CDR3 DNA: TGTGCCAGCAGCTCCTCACAGGGGGTGGGCACCGGGGAGCTGTTTTTT.

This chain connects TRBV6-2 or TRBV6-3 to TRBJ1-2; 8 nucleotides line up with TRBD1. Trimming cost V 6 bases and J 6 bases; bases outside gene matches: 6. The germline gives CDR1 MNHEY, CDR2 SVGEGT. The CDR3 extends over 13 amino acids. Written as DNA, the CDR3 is TGTGCCAGCAGCAGGGGGCGCTGGGATGGCTACACCTTC. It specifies CASSRGRWDGYTF.

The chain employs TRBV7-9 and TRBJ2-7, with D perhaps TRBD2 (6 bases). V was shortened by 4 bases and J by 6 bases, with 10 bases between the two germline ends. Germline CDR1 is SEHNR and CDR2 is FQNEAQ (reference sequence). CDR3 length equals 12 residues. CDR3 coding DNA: TGTGCCAGCAGCTCGACTAGTCCCGAGCAGTACTTC. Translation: CASSSTSPEQYF.

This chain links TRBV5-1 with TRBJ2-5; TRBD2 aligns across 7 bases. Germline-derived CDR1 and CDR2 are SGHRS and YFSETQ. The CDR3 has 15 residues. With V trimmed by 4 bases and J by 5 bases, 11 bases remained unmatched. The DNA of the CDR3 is TGCGCCAGCAGCCCAGGGTCGGGGAGGGAGGAGACCCAGTACTTC. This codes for CASSPGSGREETQYF.

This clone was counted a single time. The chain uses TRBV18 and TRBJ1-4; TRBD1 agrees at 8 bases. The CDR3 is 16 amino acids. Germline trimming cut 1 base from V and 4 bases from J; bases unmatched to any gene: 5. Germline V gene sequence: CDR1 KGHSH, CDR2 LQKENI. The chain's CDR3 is CASSPRGQAYNEKLFF. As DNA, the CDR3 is TGTGCCAGCTCACCACGGGGACAGGCCTATAATGAAAAACTGTTTTTT.

CDR3 in amino acids: CASTSVNYGYTF. The CDR3 DNA sequence: TGTGCCAGCACCAGCGTCAACTATGGCTACACCTTC. The genes are TRBV6-5 and TRBJ1-2; D remains ambiguous. The CDR3 is 12 amino acids. The V gene's germline CDR1 is MNHEY and CDR2 SVGAGI. V lost 7 bases, J lost 2 bases, and 8 bases lay in between.

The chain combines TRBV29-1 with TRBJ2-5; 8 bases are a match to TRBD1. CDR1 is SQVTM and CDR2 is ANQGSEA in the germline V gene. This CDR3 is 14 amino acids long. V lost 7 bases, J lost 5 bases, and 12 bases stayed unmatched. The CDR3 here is CSALSRDRSETQYF. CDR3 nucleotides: TGCAGCGCCCTCAGCCGGGACAGGAGCGAGACCCAGTACTTC.

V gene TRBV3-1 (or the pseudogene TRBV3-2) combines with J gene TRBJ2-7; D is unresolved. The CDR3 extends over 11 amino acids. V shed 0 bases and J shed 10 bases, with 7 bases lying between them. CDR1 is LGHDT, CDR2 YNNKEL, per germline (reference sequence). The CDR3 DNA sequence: TGTGCCAGCAGCCAAGAGTCAGCACAGTACTTC. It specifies CASSQESAQYF.

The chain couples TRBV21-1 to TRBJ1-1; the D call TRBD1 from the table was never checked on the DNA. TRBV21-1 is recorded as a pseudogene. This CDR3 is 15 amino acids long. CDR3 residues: CASSKSGHTNTEAFF. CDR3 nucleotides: TGTGCCAGCAGCAAATCGGGACACACGAACACTGAAGCTTTCTTT.

CDR3: CASSTQQGQETQYF. The CDR3 DNA sequence: TGTGCCAGCAGCACTCAACAGGGGCAAGAGACCCAGTACTTC. J is TRBJ2-5 and V is TRBV5-4; 7 bases agree with TRBD1. Losses at the gene ends were 4 bases for V and 2 bases for J; bases not matched to a gene: 5. This CDR3 contains 14 residues. From germline, CDR1 is SGHNT and CDR2 YYREEE (reference sequence).

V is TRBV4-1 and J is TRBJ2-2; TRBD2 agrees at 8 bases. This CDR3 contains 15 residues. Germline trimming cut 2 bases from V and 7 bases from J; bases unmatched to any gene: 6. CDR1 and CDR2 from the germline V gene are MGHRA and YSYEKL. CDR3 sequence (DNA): TGCGCCAGCAGCCAACGAGCGGGGGCGAGCGGGGAGCTGTTTTTT. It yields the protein CASSQRAGASGELFF.

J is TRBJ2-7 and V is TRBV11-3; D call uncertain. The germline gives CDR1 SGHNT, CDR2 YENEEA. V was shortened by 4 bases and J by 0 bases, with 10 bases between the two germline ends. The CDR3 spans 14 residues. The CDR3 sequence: CASSSAWGSYEQYF. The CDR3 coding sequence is TGTGCCAGCAGCTCGGCCTGGGGCTCCTACGAGCAGTACTTC.

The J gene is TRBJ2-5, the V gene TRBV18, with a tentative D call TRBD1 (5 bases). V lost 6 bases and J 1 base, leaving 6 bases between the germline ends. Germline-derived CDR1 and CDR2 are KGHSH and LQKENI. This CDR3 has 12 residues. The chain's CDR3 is CASSGLQETQYF. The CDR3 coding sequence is TGTGCCAGCTCGGGGCTCCAAGAGACCCAGTACTTC.

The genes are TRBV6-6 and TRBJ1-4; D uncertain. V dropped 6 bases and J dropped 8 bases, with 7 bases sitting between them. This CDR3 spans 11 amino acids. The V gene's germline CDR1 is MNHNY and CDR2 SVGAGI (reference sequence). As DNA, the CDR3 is TGTGCCAGCAGGGACGAGGAAAAACTGTTTTTT. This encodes CASRDEEKLFF.

The chain's CDR3 is CARSITSEPPGELFF. In DNA, the CDR3 is TGTGCCAGAAGCATCACTAGCGAACCCCCCGGGGAGCTGTTTTTT. V usage is TRBV5-3 and J usage is TRBJ2-2; TRBD2 agrees at 7 bases. TRBV5-3 is recorded as an ORF, its role being uncertain. The CDR3 is 15 residues long. The junction had 9 bases not matched to a gene; V was cut back by 4 bases and J by 6 bases.